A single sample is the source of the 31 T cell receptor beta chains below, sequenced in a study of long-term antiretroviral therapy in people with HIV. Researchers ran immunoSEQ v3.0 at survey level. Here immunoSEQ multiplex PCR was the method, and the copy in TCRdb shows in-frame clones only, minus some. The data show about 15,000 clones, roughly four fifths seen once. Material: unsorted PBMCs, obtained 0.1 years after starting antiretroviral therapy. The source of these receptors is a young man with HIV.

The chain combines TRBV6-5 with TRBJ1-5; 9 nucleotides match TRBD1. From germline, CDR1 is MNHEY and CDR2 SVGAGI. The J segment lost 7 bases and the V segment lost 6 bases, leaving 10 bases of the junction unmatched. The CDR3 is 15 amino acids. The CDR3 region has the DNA TGTGCCAGCAGCCTGGACAGGGGTGCGCGGCAGCCCCAGCATTTT. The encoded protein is CASSLDRGARQPQHF.

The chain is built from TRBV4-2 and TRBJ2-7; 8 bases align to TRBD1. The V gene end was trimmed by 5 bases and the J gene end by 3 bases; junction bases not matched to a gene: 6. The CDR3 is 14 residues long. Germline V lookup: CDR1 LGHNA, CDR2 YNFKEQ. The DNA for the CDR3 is TGTGCCAGCAGCACGGAGGACAGGGACTACGAGCAGTACTTC. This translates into CASSTEDRDYEQYF.

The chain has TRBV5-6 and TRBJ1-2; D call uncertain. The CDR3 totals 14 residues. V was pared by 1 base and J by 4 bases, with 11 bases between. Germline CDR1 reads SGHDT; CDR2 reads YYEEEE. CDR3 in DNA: TGTGCCAGCAGCTTGATATCCGACCTCTATGGCTACACCTTC. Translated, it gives CASSLISDLYGYTF.

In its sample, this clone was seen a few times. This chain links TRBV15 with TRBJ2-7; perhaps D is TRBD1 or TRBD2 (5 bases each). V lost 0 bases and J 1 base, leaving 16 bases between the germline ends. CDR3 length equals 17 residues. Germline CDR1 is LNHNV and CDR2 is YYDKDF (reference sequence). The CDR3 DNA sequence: TGTGCCACCAGCAGAGAGGGGGTAAGCGGTCGGTCCTACGAGCAGTACTTC. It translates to CATSREGVSGRSYEQYF.

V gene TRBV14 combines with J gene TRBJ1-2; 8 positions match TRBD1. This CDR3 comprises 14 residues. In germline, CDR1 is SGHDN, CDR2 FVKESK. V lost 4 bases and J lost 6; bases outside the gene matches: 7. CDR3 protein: CASSRRQGSDGYTF. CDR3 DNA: TGTGCCAGCAGCCGCAGACAGGGGTCAGATGGCTACACCTTC.

The CDR3 sequence: CASSLKGQGINEQYF. As DNA, the CDR3 is TGTGCCAGCAGCTTAAAAGGACAGGGCATCAACGAGCAGTACTTC. The V and J genes are TRBV11-2 and TRBJ2-7, with 8 bases fitting TRBD1. CDR1 and CDR2 (germline): SGHAT, FQNNGV. There are 15 residues in the CDR3. J gave up 5 bases and V 2 bases, and 8 bases lay outside the gene matches.

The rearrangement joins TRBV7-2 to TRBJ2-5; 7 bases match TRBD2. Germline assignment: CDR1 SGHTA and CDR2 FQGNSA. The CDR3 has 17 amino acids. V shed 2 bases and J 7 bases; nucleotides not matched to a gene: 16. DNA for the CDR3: TGTGCCAGCAGCTTACGGGGGACGGGAACTGGACTAGGGACCCAGTACTTC. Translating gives CASSLRGTGTGLGTQYF.

Written as DNA, the CDR3 is TGCAGCGTTGGGAGAGCCTATGGCTACACCTTC. Translating it yields CSVGRAYGYTF. The chain combines TRBV29-1 with TRBJ1-2, with D unresolved. V lost 4 bases, J lost 4 bases, and 7 bases lay in between. The V gene's germline CDR1 is SQVTM and CDR2 ANQGSEA. This CDR3 is 11 amino acids long.

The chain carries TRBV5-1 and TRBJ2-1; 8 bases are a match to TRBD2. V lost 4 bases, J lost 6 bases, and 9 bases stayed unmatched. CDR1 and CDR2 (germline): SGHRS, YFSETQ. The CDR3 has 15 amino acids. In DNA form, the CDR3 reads TGCGCCAGCAGCGCGGAGGGGACTAGGGGCAATGAGCAGTTCTTC. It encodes CASSAEGTRGNEQFF.

In nucleotides, the CDR3 is TGCAGTGCTAATTACAATGAGCAGTTCTTC. It codes for CSANYNEQFF. V is TRBV20-1 and J is TRBJ2-1; no reliable D call. The length of the CDR3 is 10 residues. Between the trimmed V and J ends, which lost 4 bases and 4 bases, there was a span of 2 bases. In germline, CDR1 is DFQATT, CDR2 SNEGSKA (reference sequence).

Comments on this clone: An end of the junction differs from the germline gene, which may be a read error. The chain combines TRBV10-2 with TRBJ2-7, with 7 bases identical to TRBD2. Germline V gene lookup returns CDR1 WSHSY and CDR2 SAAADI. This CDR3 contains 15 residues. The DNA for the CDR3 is TGCGCCAGCAGTGAAGGTATAGCGGGCTCCCACGAGCAGTACTTC. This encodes CASSEGIAGSHEQYF.

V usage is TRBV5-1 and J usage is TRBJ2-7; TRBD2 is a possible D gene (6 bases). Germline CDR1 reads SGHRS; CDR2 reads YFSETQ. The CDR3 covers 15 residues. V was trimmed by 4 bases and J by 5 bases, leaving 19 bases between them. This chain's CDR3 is CASSLEPGVRDEQYF. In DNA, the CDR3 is TGCGCCAGCAGCCTGGAACCGGGGGTGCGGGACGAGCAGTACTTC.

The CDR3 DNA reads TGTGCCAGCAGCCCCACAAGGGACGAGCTGTTTTTT. It codes for CASSPTRDELFF. The chain employs TRBV7-9 and TRBJ2-2, with D perhaps TRBD1 or TRBD2 (5 bases each). V dropped 5 bases and J dropped 11 bases, with 12 bases sitting between them. The CDR3 totals 12 residues. CDR1 SEHNR and CDR2 FQNEAQ come from the germline V gene (reference sequence).

The CDR3 bases are TGTGCCAGCGGGCCAGTGAGCCTCTCTGGGGCCAACGTCCTGACTTTC. This encodes CASGPVSLSGANVLTF. This rearrangement joins TRBV27 to TRBJ2-6, with D hard to call. In germline, CDR1 is MNHEY, CDR2 SMNVEV (reference sequence). The CDR3 is made up of 16 amino acids. Trimming left V 8 bases short and J 0 bases short, with 14 bases between.

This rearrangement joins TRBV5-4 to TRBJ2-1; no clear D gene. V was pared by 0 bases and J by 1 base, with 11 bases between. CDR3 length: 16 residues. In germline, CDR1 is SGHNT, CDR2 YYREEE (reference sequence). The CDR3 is CASSLGADSSYNEQFF. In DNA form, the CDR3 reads TGTGCCAGCAGCTTGGGGGCGGATTCGTCCTACAATGAGCAGTTCTTC.

CDR3 sequence reads: CASSQESGLGLAGLWETQYF. CDR3 nucleotides: TGTGCCAGCAGCCAAGAAAGCGGTTTGGGACTAGCGGGATTGTGGGAGACCCAGTACTTC. The V gene is TRBV4-2, the J gene TRBJ2-5, with TRBD2 identical over 13 bases. Trimming took 0 bases from V and 5 from J; bases not matched to a gene: 15. CDR1 is LGHNA and CDR2 is YNFKEQ in the germline V gene. The CDR3 consists of 20 residues.

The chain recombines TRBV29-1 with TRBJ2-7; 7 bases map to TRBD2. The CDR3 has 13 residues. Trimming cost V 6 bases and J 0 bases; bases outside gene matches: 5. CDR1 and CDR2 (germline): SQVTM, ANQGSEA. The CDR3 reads CSVAGGSSYEQYF. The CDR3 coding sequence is TGCAGCGTCGCCGGGGGGAGCTCCTACGAGCAGTACTTC.

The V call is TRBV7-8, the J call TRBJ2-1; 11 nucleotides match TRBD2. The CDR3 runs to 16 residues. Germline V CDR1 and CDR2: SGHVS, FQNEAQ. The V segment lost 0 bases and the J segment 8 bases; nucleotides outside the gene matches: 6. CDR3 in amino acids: CASSLALSGGVYEQFF. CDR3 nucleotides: TGTGCCAGCAGCTTAGCGCTTAGCGGGGGGGTTTATGAGCAGTTCTTC.

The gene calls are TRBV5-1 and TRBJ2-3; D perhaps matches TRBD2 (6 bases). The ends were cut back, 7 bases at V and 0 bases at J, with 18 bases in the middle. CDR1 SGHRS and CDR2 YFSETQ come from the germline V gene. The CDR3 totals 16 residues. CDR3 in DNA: TGCGCCAGCGAGCCGGGGGTCACCTCTAGCACAGATACGCAGTATTTT. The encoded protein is CASEPGVTSSTDTQYF.

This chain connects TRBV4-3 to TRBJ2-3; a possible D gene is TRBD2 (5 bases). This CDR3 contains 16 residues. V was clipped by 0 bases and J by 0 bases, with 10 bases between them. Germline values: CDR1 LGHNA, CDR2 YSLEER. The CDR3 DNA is TGCGCCAGCAGCCAAGAAGCGGCTCCTAGCACAGATACGCAGTATTTT. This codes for CASSQEAAPSTDTQYF.

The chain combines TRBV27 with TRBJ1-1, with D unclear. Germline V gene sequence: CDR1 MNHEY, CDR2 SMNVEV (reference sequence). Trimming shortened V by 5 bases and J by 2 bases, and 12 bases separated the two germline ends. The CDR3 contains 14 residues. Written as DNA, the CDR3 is TGTGCCAGCAGTCCCTTCGGAGCAAACACTGAAGCTTTCTTT. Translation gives CASSPFGANTEAFF.

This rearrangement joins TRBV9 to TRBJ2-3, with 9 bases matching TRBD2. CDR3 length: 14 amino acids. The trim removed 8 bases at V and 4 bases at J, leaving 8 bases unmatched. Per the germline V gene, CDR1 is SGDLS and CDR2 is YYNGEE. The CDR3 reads CASTGGGGADTQYF. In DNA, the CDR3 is TGTGCCAGTACCGGTGGCGGGGGGGCAGATACGCAGTATTTT.

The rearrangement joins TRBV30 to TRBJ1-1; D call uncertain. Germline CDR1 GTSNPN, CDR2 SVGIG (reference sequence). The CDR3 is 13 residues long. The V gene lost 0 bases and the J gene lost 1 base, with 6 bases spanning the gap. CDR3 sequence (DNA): TGTGCCTGGAGTGTACCTAGGAACACTGAAGCTTTCTTT. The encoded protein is CAWSVPRNTEAFF.

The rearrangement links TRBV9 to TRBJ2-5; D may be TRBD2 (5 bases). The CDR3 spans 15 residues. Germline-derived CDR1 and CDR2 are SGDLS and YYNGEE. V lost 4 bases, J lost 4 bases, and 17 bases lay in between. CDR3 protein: CASSPNEGYSETQYF. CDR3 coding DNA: TGTGCCAGCAGCCCCAACGAGGGTTACTCAGAGACCCAGTACTTC.

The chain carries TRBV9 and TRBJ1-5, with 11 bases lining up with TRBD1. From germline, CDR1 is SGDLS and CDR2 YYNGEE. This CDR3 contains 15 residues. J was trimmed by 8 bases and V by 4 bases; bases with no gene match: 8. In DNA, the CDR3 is TGTGCCAGCAGCCCTGGGACAGGGGGTTCGGAGCCCCAGCATTTT. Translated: CASSPGTGGSEPQHF. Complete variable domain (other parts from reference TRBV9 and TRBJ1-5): DSGVTQTPKHLITATGQRVTLRCSPRSGDLSVYWYQQSLDQGLQFLIQYYNGEERAKGNILERFSAQQFPDLHSELNLSSLELGDSALYFCASSPGTGGSEPQHFGDGTRLSIL.

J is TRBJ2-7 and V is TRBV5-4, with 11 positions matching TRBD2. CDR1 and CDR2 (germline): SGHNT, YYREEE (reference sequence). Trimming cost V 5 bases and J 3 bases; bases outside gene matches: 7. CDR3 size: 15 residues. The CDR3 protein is CASRLAGGPHYEQYF. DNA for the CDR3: TGTGCCAGCAGGTTAGCGGGGGGGCCCCACTACGAGCAGTACTTC.

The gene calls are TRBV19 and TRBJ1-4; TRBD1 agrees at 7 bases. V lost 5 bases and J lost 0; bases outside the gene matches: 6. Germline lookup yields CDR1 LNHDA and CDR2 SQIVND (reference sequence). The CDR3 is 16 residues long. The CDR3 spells CASSPRQGATNEKLFF. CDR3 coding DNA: TGTGCCAGTAGTCCCCGACAGGGTGCAACTAATGAAAAACTGTTTTTT. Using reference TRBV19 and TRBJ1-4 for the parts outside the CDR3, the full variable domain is DGGITQSPKYLFRKEGQNVTLSCEQNLNHDAMYWYRQDPGQGLRLIYYSQIVNDFQKGDIAEGYSVSREKKESFPLTVTSAQKNPTAFYLCASSPRQGATNEKLFFGSGTQLSVL.

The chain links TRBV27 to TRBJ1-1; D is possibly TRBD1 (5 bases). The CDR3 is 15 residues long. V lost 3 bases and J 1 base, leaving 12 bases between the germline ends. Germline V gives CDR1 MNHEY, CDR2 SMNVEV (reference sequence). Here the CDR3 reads CASSFMGRTNTEAFF. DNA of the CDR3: TGTGCCAGCAGTTTCATGGGACGGACGAACACTGAAGCTTTCTTT.

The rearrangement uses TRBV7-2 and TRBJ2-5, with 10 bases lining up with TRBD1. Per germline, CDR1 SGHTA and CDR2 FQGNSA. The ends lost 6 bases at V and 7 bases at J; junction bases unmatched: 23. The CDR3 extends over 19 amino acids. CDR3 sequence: CASSITLPGTGEDRGTQYF. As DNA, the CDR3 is TGTGCCAGCAGTATTACCCTTCCCGGGACAGGGGAGGACCGAGGGACCCAGTACTTC.

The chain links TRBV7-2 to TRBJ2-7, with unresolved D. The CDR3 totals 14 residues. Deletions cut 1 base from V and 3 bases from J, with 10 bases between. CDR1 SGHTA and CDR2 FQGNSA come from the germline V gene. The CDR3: CASSLVGARYEQYF. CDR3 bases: TGTGCCAGCAGCTTAGTTGGTGCCCGCTACGAGCAGTACTTC.

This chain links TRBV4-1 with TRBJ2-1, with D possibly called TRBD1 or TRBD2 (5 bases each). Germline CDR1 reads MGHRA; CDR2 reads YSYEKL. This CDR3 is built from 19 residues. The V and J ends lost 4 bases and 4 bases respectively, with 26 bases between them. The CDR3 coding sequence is TGCGCCAGCAGCCCCGCCGGGGCAGCGGCCGGGTGGGGGTACAATGAGCAGTTCTTC. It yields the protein CASSPAGAAAGWGYNEQFF.